This TCR beta chain was documented in a study of cytomegalovirus exposure and HLA in healthy donors. General observations from the study: In vitro confirmation showed a few CMV-associated chains to be CMV antigen specific.

The table lists this clone with a count of one. Its cognate antigen is unknown. From germline, CDR1 is WSHSY and CDR2 SAAADI. The CDR3 length is 15 residues. V lost 3 bases and J 4 bases, leaving 16 bases between the germline ends. Data came from immunoSEQ multiplex PCR; TCRdb stores just in-frame clones and leaves some out. Of 150,000 to 200,000 clones listed, more than 75% were seen once; the top ten hold roughly 1.4%. The J gene is TRBJ2-7, the V gene TRBV10-2; D may be TRBD2 (7 bases). The origin of this receptor is a woman under 40 in good health and CMV-seronegative. Sequencing input: PBMCs. The CDR3 sequence is CASSDLEGGWYEQYF. In DNA form, the CDR3 reads TGCGCCAGCAGTGACCTTGAGGGGGGGTGGTACGAGCAGTACTTC.